What follows is one T cell receptor (beta chain) and its context. J lost 1 base, V lost 1 base, and 4 bases had no gene match. There are 15 residues in the CDR3. Germline assignment: CDR1 SGHRS and CDR2 YFSETQ. The sample originates from a study of blood T cell repertoires in COVID-19. Per the study methods: The assay estimated nucleated cells by amplifying reference gene primers. TCRdb's table, derived via immunoSEQ multiplex PCR, lists solely in-frame clones and lacks some. That table gives V, J and clone size, and the DNA gave D and trimming. Of roughly 250,000 clones in the sample, roughly nine tenths are singletons; the top ten hold less than 2.5%. Participants had their cohort set by participant-reported clinical history.

What was sequenced was PBMCs or T cells enriched from blood (not recorded which). The TCR was taken from a woman younger than 35 who had recovered from COVID-19. The chain has TRBV5-1 and TRBJ2-5, with 7 bases that match TRBD2. In DNA form, the CDR3 reads TGCGCCAGCAGCTTGTGGGGGGGACCCCAAGAGACCCAGTACTTC. It specifies CASSLWGGPQETQYF. Full variable domain (missing parts from reference TRBV5-1 and TRBJ2-5): KAGVTQTPRYLIKTRGQQVTLSCSPISGHRSVSWYQQTPGQGLQFLFEYFSETQRNKGNFPGRFSGRQFSNSRSEMNVSTLELGDSALYLCASSLWGGPQETQYFGPGTRLLVL.